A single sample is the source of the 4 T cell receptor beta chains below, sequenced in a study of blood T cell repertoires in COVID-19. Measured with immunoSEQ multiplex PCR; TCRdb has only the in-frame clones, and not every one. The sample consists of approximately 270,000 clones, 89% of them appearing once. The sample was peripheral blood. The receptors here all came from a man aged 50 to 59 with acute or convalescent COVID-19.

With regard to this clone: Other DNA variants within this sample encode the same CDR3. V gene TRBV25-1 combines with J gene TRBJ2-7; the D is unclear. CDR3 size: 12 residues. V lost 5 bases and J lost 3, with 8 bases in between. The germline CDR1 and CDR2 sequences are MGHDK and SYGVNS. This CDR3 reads CASSRRGYEQYF. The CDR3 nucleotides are TGTGCCAGCAGTCGCCGAGGCTACGAGCAGTACTTC.

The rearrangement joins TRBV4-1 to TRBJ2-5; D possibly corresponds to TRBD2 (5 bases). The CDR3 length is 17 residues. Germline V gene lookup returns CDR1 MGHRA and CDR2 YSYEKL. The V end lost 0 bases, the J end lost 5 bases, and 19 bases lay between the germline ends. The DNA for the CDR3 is TGCGCCAGCAGCCAAGATCGGTTAGGAGAGGGCGCGGAGACCCAGTACTTC. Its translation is CASSQDRLGEGAETQYF.

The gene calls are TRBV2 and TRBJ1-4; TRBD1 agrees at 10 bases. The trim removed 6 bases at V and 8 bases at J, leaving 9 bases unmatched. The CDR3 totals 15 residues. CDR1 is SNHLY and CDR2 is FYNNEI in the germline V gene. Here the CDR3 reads CASRRTGGEKEKLFF. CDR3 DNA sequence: TGTGCCAGCAGGAGGACAGGGGGAGAGAAAGAAAAACTGTTTTTT.

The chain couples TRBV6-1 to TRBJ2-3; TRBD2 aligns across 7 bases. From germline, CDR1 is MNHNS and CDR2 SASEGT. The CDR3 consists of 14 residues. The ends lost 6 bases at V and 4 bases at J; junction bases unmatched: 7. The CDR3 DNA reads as TGTGCCAGCAGCCAAGACCTAGCGGCAGATACGCAGTATTTT. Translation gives CASSQDLAADTQYF.